This TCR beta chain is drawn from a study of blood T cells in healthy people across ages (dated by TCRdb to between 2015 and 2017). Turning to the overall study: In model experiments, roughly one uniquely barcoded TCR beta cDNA molecule per two T cells was captured by template switching. To track age-related changes in TCR beta repertoire diversity, the study relied on deep sequencing normalized with unique cDNA molecular identifiers. The donors were split into four age groups: young (average around 15 years), middle-aged (roughly 42), aged (roughly 60) and long-lived (approximately 80). To avoid experimental bias, donors of different ages were randomly spread across the sequencing lanes. Using the same blood draw, the study looked at two additional independent replicas of 1 million unique cDNA reads for two donors, one aged 18 to 30 and the other aged 80 or older.

Regarding this clonotype: Its antigen is still unknown. Being one base from a much bigger clone, this may be a read error.

Overall study outcomes, separate from this receptor: The long-lived group showed more naive CD4+ T cells, fewer expanded clones and increased TCR diversity than the aged group, suggesting age selection. Total diversity estimates from one million sequenced T cells were considered lower bounds and underestimates. Observed TCR beta diversity per million T cells fell roughly linearly with age, and a significant reduction was already apparent by age about 38. Because the CMV infection status of the donors was unknown, age-related changes in expanded clonotypes may potentially have been confounded. Observed TCR beta diversity correlated strongly with the percentage of naive T cells measured by flow cytometry. Bulk unsorted PBMC profiling prevented conclusive comparison of naive and antigen-experienced compartments.

Library prep was done by 5' RACE. Sequencing instrument: Illumina HiSeq 2500. A second PCR of roughly 6 to 11 cycles was run with a J-beta primer mix and a sample-barcoded 5' primer. Each TCR beta cDNA molecule received a unique molecular identifier from a template-switch 5' adaptor carrying 12 random nucleotides. Each sample yielded at least 3 million CDR3-containing paired-end reads. The Mint cDNA synthesis kit, primed by a TRBC-specific oligonucleotide, was used to synthesize first-strand cDNA from all RNA. After uracil-DNA glycosylase treatment, a first 18-cycle PCR used universal primers M1SS and BC2_uni_R on all cDNA. On the study's bioinformatics: Each sample was normalized by randomly selecting 1 million high-quality reads, each carrying a distinct molecular identifier. Instead of being binned into consensus sequences, reads with shared molecular identifiers were discarded. CDR3 identification, clonotype clustering and error correction used MiTCR with a Q25 quality threshold and the strictest error-elimination algorithm. A nonparametric unseen species model with Euler transformation was used to estimate lower-bound total TCR beta diversity. In-frame beta chains were kept once TCRdb had trimmed the public reads at Q25 with fastp and called clones with MiXCR. Records with the same CDR3 protein are collapsed into one entry carrying the most frequent genes and DNA. The V and J calls and clone size are TCRdb's, not the authors'. For this sample there are just under 900,000 distinct CDR3 sequences; about 30% appear just once. The top ten clones comprise roughly 17% of the sample.

Taken from cysteine to phenylalanine, the CDR3 has 14 residues. Just CDR3 DNA is preserved here, 42 bases in frame from base 1. From V the trimming removes 6 bases and from J it removes 8 bases, while the gene matches leave 8 bases of the junction unaccounted for. From the germline V gene (reference sequence), CDR1 is MNHNY and CDR2 is SVGAGI. Donors were under 40 systemically healthy Caucasian individuals from Russia aged roughly 6 to 95 years. Each donor gave about 9.7 milliliters of peripheral blood, drawn into EDTA-treated Vacutainer tubes. Ficoll-Paque density-gradient centrifugation was used to isolate PBMCs, with at least 7 million obtained per sample. Trizol reagent was used to extract total RNA from the PBMCs, yielding at least 6 micrograms per sample. Naive CD45RAhigh/CD27high T cell percentages were measured by flow cytometry on a PBMC aliquot from every donor.

The origin of this receptor is a woman of 80 years or more in good health. Material: blood. Recombination connected TRBV6-6 to TRBJ1-2; 11 bases in the junction line up with TRBD1. The DNA reads TGTGCCAGCAGGGACAGGGGGCGGCGGCAGGGCTACACCTTC. It translates as CASRDRGRRQGYTF.